These T cell receptor beta chains were read from a single sample in a study of blood T cell repertoires in COVID-19. Method: immunoSEQ multiplex PCR; TCRdb's copy keeps in-frame clones and lacks some. The table lists tens of thousands of clones, about 87% of them singletons. Sample: peripheral blood. All receptors come from a woman aged 80 or older with acute or convalescent COVID-19. The CDR3 runs from the conserved cysteine through the conserved F or W. D genes are given only for firm matches. A row's size may be missing; if present it is once, few, many or a size class.

.,.,TRBV6-5,TRBJ2-3,TGTGCCAGCAGCCGACTAGGACAAACAGCAGATACGCAGTATTTT,CASSRLGQTADTQYF
TRBD2,.,TRBV5-1,TRBJ2-3,TGCGCCAGCAGCTTGGAACTAGCGTACACAGATACGCAGTATTTT,CASSLELAYTDTQYF
TRBD1,.,TRBV19,TRBJ2-1,TGTGCCAGCTCGCGAGACGACAGGGCGGGTGAGCAGTTCTTC,CASSRDDRAGEQFF
TRBD1,.,TRBV6-5,TRBJ1-2,TGTGCCAGCAGTTACCGACAGGGGTGGTGGGGCTACACCTTC,CASSYRQGWWGYTF
.,once,TRBV3-1/TRBV3-2,TRBJ1-4,TGTGCCAGCAGCCAACGAGGAACTAATGAAAAACTGTTTTTT,CASSQRGTNEKLFF
.,.,TRBV6-6,TRBJ2-7,TGTGCCAGCAGTTCCCATGAGGGGGACCACGAGCAGTACTTC,CASSSHEGDHEQYF
TRBD1,.,TRBV6-5,TRBJ1-2,TGTGCCAGCAGTAGGACAGGGGTAGACTATGGCTACACCTTC,CASSRTGVDYGYTF
TRBD1,.,TRBV5-1,TRBJ1-1,TGCGCCAGCAGAATAGGAGCAGGGGGCGAAGCTTTCTTT,CASRIGAGGEAFF
.,.,TRBV3-1/TRBV3-2,TRBJ2-1,TGTGCCAGCAGCCAAATTAGGGGCGGGGTTCACAATGAGCAGTTCTTC,CASSQIRGGVHNEQFF
TRBD1,.,TRBV2,TRBJ1-1,TGTGCCAGCAGTTTATCAGGGGGCAAAGCTTTCTTT,CASSLSGGKAFF
.,.,TRBV29-1,TRBJ2-2,TGCAGCGTTAGGTCGGGTCCCGTGAACACCGGGGAGCTGTTTTTT,CSVRSGPVNTGELFF
TRBD2,.,TRBV5-4,TRBJ2-1,TGTGCCAGCAGCTCGGGGGGACTTACCTACAATGAGCAGTTCTTC,CASSSGGLTYNEQFF
TRBD2,.,TRBV19,TRBJ2-3,TGTGCCAGTAGTATCCGACTAGCGGGAGGCGACAGGACGCAGTATTTT,CASSIRLAGGDRTQYF
.,.,TRBV19,TRBJ2-7,TGTGCCAGTAGTCCCCGTGTTATAGGGGACGAGCAGTACTTC,CASSPRVIGDEQYF
TRBD2,.,TRBV30,TRBJ2-5,TGTGCCTGGAGTGGGGCGGGGGATACCCAGTACTTC,CAWSGAGDTQYF
.,once,TRBV6-5,TRBJ1-6,TGTGCCAGCAGGATATCAGGGGAGGGGTCACCCCTCCACTTT,CASRISGEGSPLHF
.,.,TRBV18,TRBJ1-4,TGTGCCAGCTCAAACAGGTCAACTAATGAAAAACTGTTTTTT,CASSNRSTNEKLFF
TRBD1,.,TRBV6-5,TRBJ1-5,TGTGCCAGCAGTCTGGACAGGGTCGGGGGTCAGCCCCAGCATTTT,CASSLDRVGGQPQHF
.,few,TRBV10-3,TRBJ2-2,TGTGCCATCAGTGAGCCCGCTCGGGGAGCCGGGGAGCTGTTTTTT,CAISEPARGAGELFF
.,.,TRBV18,TRBJ1-1,TGTGCCAGCCGTTCGACAGACTCTCCGTACACTGAAGCTTTCTTT,CASRSTDSPYTEAFF
.,.,TRBV7-7,TRBJ2-5,TGTGCTAGCAGCTTAGGCGGCAGGGAAAAAGAGACCCAGTACTTC,CASSLGGREKETQYF
.,.,TRBV3-1/TRBV3-2,TRBJ2-7,TGTGCCAGCAGCCAACACAGGAGCTCCTACGAGCAGTACTTC,CASSQHRSSYEQYF
.,.,TRBV23-1,TRBJ1-2,TGCGCCAGTATTATGAAAAGGAGAGCGGGTCTAGGTGGCTACACCTTC,CASIMKRRAGLGGYTF
.,.,TRBV3-1/TRBV3-2,TRBJ1-5,TGTGCCAGCAGCCAAAGGGGGAGCGGTCAGCCCCAGCATTTT,CASSQRGSGQPQHF
TRBD1,.,TRBV5-1,TRBJ1-1,TGCGCCAGCAGCTCACAGGGGGGGAACACTGAAGCTTTCTTT,CASSSQGGNTEAFF
TRBD1,.,TRBV27,TRBJ1-4,TGTGCCAGCAGTTCCGGGGACAGGGGATATGAAAAACTGTTTTTT,CASSSGDRGYEKLFF
.,.,TRBV10-3,TRBJ2-7,TGTGCCATCAGTCTCGGCTACGAGCAGTACTTC,CAISLGYEQYF
.,.,TRBV7-8,TRBJ2-2,TGTGCCAGCAGCTTAGCGCAGGCAAGGCCCTTCACCGGGGAGCTGTTTTTT,CASSLAQARPFTGELFF